This entry concerns a single TCR beta chain. Its antigen is not known. The sample originates from a study of blood T cells in healthy people across ages. There are 11 residues in the CDR3. Germline values: CDR1 DFQATT, CDR2 SNEGSKA (reference sequence). Study results and caveats: Fewer expanded clones and more diversity marked long-lived versus aged donors.

The second PCR ran about 6 to 12 cycles with a sample-barcoded 5' primer and J-beta primers. TCRdb used MiXCR to reprocess the 5' RACE reads, holding one entry per CDR3 protein. The data contain some 640,000 distinct CDR3 sequences, about 52% of them singletons. The chain recombines TRBV20-1 with TRBJ2-1; D ambiguous. The better agreement between TRBJ2-7 and the DNA end casts doubt on the J call. The source is a woman in her sixties or seventies in good health. Material: blood. The CDR3 DNA sequence: TGCAGTGCTAGAGTAGGTGATGAGCAGTACTTC. Its protein is CSARVGDEQYF.